The 30 T cell receptor beta chains presented below share a single source sample, sequenced in a study of blood T cell repertoires in COVID-19. Measured with immunoSEQ multiplex PCR; TCRdb has only the in-frame clones, and not every one. The table lists about 210,000 clones, roughly 90% of them singletons. Sequencing was carried out using peripheral blood. The source is a man aged 18 to 30 with active or convalescent COVID-19.

The V call is TRBV7-9, the J call TRBJ2-5; 13 bases line up with TRBD2. This CDR3 spans 15 amino acids. The ends lost 6 bases at V and 4 bases at J; junction bases unmatched: 5. Germline V gene sequence: CDR1 SEHNR, CDR2 FQNEAQ (reference sequence). CDR3 protein: CASSPRLAGGETQYF. For the CDR3, the DNA is TGTGCCAGCAGTCCCCGACTAGCGGGAGGAGAGACCCAGTACTTC.

This chain links TRBV18 with TRBJ2-2; TRBD1 matches at 8 bases. The germline V gene encodes CDR1 KGHSH and CDR2 LQKENI. The CDR3 length is 15 residues. The V and J ends lost 6 bases and 4 bases, in that order; junction bases with no gene match: 7. The CDR3 protein is CASSPRTGLTGELFF. In DNA form, the CDR3 reads TGTGCCAGCTCCCCCAGGACAGGGCTCACCGGGGAGCTGTTTTTT.

The chain uses TRBV6-5 and TRBJ1-6, with TRBD1 matching over 9 bases. The V segment lost 4 bases and the J segment 7 bases; nucleotides outside the gene matches: 8. The CDR3 covers 16 residues. Germline CDR1 and CDR2: MNHEY and SVGAGI. CDR3 in DNA: TGTGCCAGCAGTTCACGCTTACAGGGGGCGAATTCACCCCTCCACTTT. Translated, it gives CASSSRLQGANSPLHF.

The chain carries TRBV6-5 and TRBJ1-2, with D tentatively TRBD1 (6 bases). Trimming removed 10 bases at V and 4 bases at J, with 19 bases between. The CDR3 contains 14 residues. Germline CDR1 reads MNHEY; CDR2 reads SVGAGI. The CDR3 reads CATYPTGRSYGYTF. The CDR3 DNA reads as TGTGCCACATACCCAACAGGGAGATCCTATGGCTACACCTTC.

The rearrangement links TRBV30 to TRBJ2-3; D unresolved. CDR1 is GTSNPN and CDR2 is SVGIG in the germline V gene (reference sequence). V shed 1 base and J shed 4 bases, with 9 bases lying between them. The CDR3 sequence is 13 residues long. CDR3 sequence: CAWSGRVADTQYF. As DNA, the CDR3 is TGTGCCTGGAGTGGTCGTGTCGCAGATACGCAGTATTTT.

The V call is TRBV3-1 (or the pseudogene TRBV3-2), the J call TRBJ2-7, with 8 bases identical to TRBD2. CDR1 and CDR2 (germline): LGHDT, YNNKEL (reference sequence). Unmatched junction bases numbered 5, after V lost 0 bases and J lost 1 base. The CDR3 length is 16 residues. The CDR3 loop reads CASSQDGGRLSYEQYF. CDR3 DNA: TGTGCCAGCAGCCAAGACGGCGGGAGGTTGTCCTACGAGCAGTACTTC.

This sequence joins TRBV15 and TRBJ1-4; TRBD1 matches 10 bases. Germline V gives CDR1 LNHNV, CDR2 YYDKDF (reference sequence). Trimming at V came to 3 bases and at J to 6 bases, leaving 4 bases not matched to a gene. This CDR3 is 15 amino acids long. DNA for the CDR3: TGTGCCACCAGCAGGGAGACAGGGGGCGATGAAAAACTGTTTTTT. This codes for CATSRETGGDEKLFF.

The gene calls are TRBV19 and TRBJ1-2; 10 bases fit TRBD1. In germline, CDR1 is LNHDA, CDR2 SQIVND (reference sequence). Losses at the gene ends were 9 bases for V and 2 bases for J; bases not matched to a gene: 9. CDR3 size: 15 residues. The CDR3 protein is CASNPQGQGNYGYTF. The CDR3 DNA follows: TGTGCCAGCAACCCTCAGGGACAGGGGAACTATGGCTACACCTTC.

V and J are TRBV29-1 and TRBJ1-1; weak D call: TRBD1 (6 bases). The V end lost 0 bases, the J end lost 5 bases, and 10 bases lay between the germline ends. This CDR3 has 13 amino acids. Germline-derived CDR1 and CDR2 are SQVTM and ANQGSEA. The CDR3 loop reads CSVEDRGRTEAFF. The CDR3 bases are TGCAGCGTTGAAGACAGGGGTAGGACTGAAGCTTTCTTT.

The V gene is TRBV27, the J gene TRBJ1-2; possible D gene TRBD1, 5 bases. The CDR3 extends over 13 amino acids. With 6 bases removed from V and 4 bases from J, the gap between germline ends came to 12 bases. CDR1 and CDR2 (germline): MNHEY, SMNVEV (reference sequence). CDR3 in amino acids: CASRAGPLYGYTF. The CDR3 nucleotides read TGTGCCAGCAGGGCGGGACCGCTCTATGGCTACACCTTC.

This sequence joins TRBV4-2 and TRBJ2-3; D not certain. Trimming left V 0 bases short and J 5 bases short, with 3 bases between. The CDR3 covers 12 residues. Germline values: CDR1 LGHNA, CDR2 YNFKEQ. CDR3 loop: CASSQERDTQYF. The CDR3 DNA reads TGTGCCAGCAGCCAAGAGAGAGATACGCAGTATTTT.

The gene calls are TRBV2 and TRBJ1-2; TRBD1 is a possible D gene (5 bases). V was cut by 4 bases and J by 4 bases, with 10 bases left in between. Germline values: CDR1 SNHLY, CDR2 FYNNEI. The CDR3 loop spans 13 amino acids. DNA of the CDR3: TGTGCCAGCAGTGCCGGGACTGTCTATGGCTACACCTTC. This gives the protein CASSAGTVYGYTF.

The V call is TRBV18, the J call TRBJ1-3; a weak D match, TRBD1 (5 bases). Trimming stripped 3 bases from V and 4 bases from J, with 13 bases between. This CDR3 region has 15 residues. Germline V gene sequence: CDR1 KGHSH, CDR2 LQKENI. The CDR3 sequence is CASSPPDGGGNTIYF. CDR3 DNA sequence: TGTGCCAGCTCACCCCCAGACGGGGGGGGAAACACCATATATTTT.

The chain carries TRBV5-1 and TRBJ1-1; D is undetermined. V was trimmed by 0 bases and J by 0 bases, leaving 9 bases between them. CDR3 length equals 15 residues. The germline CDR1 and CDR2 sequences are SGHRS and YFSETQ. CDR3 coding DNA: TGCGCCAGCAGCTTGGCCGCGGGAATGAACACTGAAGCTTTCTTT. Translated, it gives CASSLAAGMNTEAFF.

The genes are TRBV7-9 and TRBJ1-6; D gene unclear. Germline V gene data show CDR1 as SEHNR and CDR2 as FQNEAQ (reference sequence). Trimming left V 7 bases short and J 14 bases short, with 21 bases between. This CDR3 is 14 amino acids long. The CDR3 DNA is TGTGCCAGCACCTCCGACGGCGCAGGTAGATCCCTCCACTTT. Translated, it gives CASTSDGAGRSLHF.

This clone was counted only a few times. The rearrangement uses TRBV6-6 and TRBJ2-3; 9 bases are a match to TRBD2. J gave up 4 bases and V 0 bases, and 5 bases lay outside the gene matches. Germline V gene sequence: CDR1 MNHNY, CDR2 SVGAGI (reference sequence). The CDR3 is 16 residues long. The CDR3 DNA follows: TGTGCCAGCAGTTACTCTCCTAGCGGGGTTCCAGATACGCAGTATTTT. This encodes CASSYSPSGVPDTQYF.

This rearrangement joins TRBV11-2 to TRBJ1-6, with a possible D match to TRBD1 (6 bases). V was cut by 0 bases and J by 9 bases, with 27 bases left in between. This CDR3 is 20 amino acids long. Germline values: CDR1 SGHAT, CDR2 FQNNGV. The CDR3 DNA sequence: TGTGCCAGCAGCTTAGATGGGTTTCGCGGGGGCGCAGGTTGGAGTTCACCCCTCCACTTT. This sequence encodes CASSLDGFRGGAGWSSPLHF.

V gene TRBV24-1 combines with J gene TRBJ2-2, with D perhaps matching TRBD1 (7 bases). The germline V gene encodes CDR1 KGHDR and CDR2 SFDVKD. The CDR3 sequence is 16 residues long. The germline V and J ends were trimmed by 2 bases and 5 bases, with 14 bases remaining between them. CDR3 sequence (DNA): TGTGCCACCAGTGATTCTGGGTCAGGGGGGACCGGGGAGCTGTTTTTT. Protein product: CATSDSGSGGTGELFF.

V gene TRBV30 combines with J gene TRBJ1-3; a weak D match, TRBD1 (6 bases). The CDR3 runs to 14 residues. V was clipped by 2 bases and J by 4 bases, with 12 bases between them. In germline, CDR1 is GTSNPN, CDR2 SVGIG (reference sequence). The CDR3 spells CAWSLQGPGNTIYF. In DNA, the CDR3 is TGTGCCTGGAGTTTACAGGGTCCGGGAAACACCATATATTTT.

This clone was observed a single time. The genes are TRBV25-1 and TRBJ2-1; 8 bases line up with TRBD2. This CDR3 spans 15 amino acids. V gave up 0 bases and J gave up 4 bases; unmatched junction bases: 2. The germline V gene encodes CDR1 MGHDK and CDR2 SYGVNS. The CDR3 loop is CASSEYAGGYNEQFF. The CDR3 DNA reads TGTGCCAGCAGTGAATATGCGGGAGGTTACAATGAGCAGTTCTTC. The full variable domain, with the rest looked up from reference TRBV25-1 and TRBJ2-1, is EADIYQTPRYLVIGTGKKITLECSQTMGHDKMYWYQQDPGMELHLIHYSYGVNSTEKGDLSSESTVSRIRTEHFPLTLESARPSHTSQYLCASSEYAGGYNEQFFGPGTRLTVL.

The rearrangement links TRBV6-1 to TRBJ2-7, with 7 bases fitting TRBD1. The junction had 6 bases not matched to a gene; V was cut back by 3 bases and J by 4 bases. The CDR3 has 14 amino acids. Germline CDR1 reads MNHNS; CDR2 reads SASEGT. CDR3 bases: TGTGCCAGCAGTGAGGCGACAGGGTCGTACGAGCAGTACTTC. It is translated as CASSEATGSYEQYF.

The chain links TRBV7-2 to TRBJ2-4; 7 bases match TRBD1. This CDR3 has 15 residues. Germline CDR1 SGHTA, CDR2 FQGNSA. Unmatched junction bases numbered 6, after V lost 5 bases and J lost 2 bases. CDR3 amino acids: CASSPYRGSKNIQYF. CDR3 in DNA: TGTGCCAGCAGCCCGTACAGGGGATCCAAAAACATTCAGTACTTC.

J is TRBJ1-2 and V is TRBV4-1; a possible D gene is TRBD1 (5 bases). The CDR3 totals 18 residues. CDR1 and CDR2 (germline): MGHRA, YSYEKL. The V and J ends lost 1 base and 3 bases respectively, with 21 bases between them. CDR3 residues: CASSQVSGRGTPHYGYTF. The CDR3 DNA follows: TGCGCCAGCAGCCAAGTTTCTGGACGGGGGACTCCACACTATGGCTACACCTTC.

This chain uses TRBV15 with TRBJ2-7; no firm D call. The CDR3 length is 15 residues. Trimming took 0 bases from V and 0 from J, leaving 9 bases between them. The germline gives CDR1 LNHNV, CDR2 YYDKDF (reference sequence). CDR3 sequence: CATSREAGSSYEQYF. CDR3 nucleotides: TGTGCCACCAGCAGAGAGGCTGGCAGCTCCTACGAGCAGTACTTC. Variable domain in full (rest from reference TRBV15 and TRBJ2-7): DAMVIQNPRYQVTQFGKPVTLSCSQTLNHNVMYWYQQKSSQAPKLLFHYYDKDFNNEADTPDNFQSRRPNTSFCFLDIRSPGLGDTAMYLCATSREAGSSYEQYFGPGTRLTVT.

This chain uses TRBV7-3 with TRBJ2-3, with a weak D call TRBD2 (6 bases). Germline V lookup: CDR1 SGHTA, CDR2 FQGTGA. V was trimmed by 1 base and J by 4 bases, leaving 12 bases between them. CDR3 length: 15 residues. In nucleotides, the CDR3 is TGTGCCAGCAGCTTAAAGGGATCTAGCGCAGATACGCAGTATTTT. This translates into CASSLKGSSADTQYF.

The J gene is TRBJ1-2, the V gene TRBV14; the D gene is possibly TRBD1 (5 bases). CDR1 and CDR2 (germline): SGHDN, FVKESK. This CDR3 has 15 residues. Trimming took 1 base from V and 4 from J, leaving 13 bases between them. CDR3 DNA: TGTGCCAGCAGCCAAGGGGTTCAGGGAAGCTATGGCTACACCTTC. Translated: CASSQGVQGSYGYTF.

The gene calls are TRBV18 and TRBJ2-3; 12 positions agree with TRBD2. The V and J ends lost 3 bases and 2 bases, in that order; junction bases with no gene match: 6. In germline, CDR1 is KGHSH, CDR2 LQKENI. The CDR3 spans 17 residues. DNA of the CDR3: TGTGCCAGCTCACCCCAACTAGCGGGGGGACCCACAGATACGCAGTATTTT. Its protein is CASSPQLAGGPTDTQYF.

There are a few counts of this clone. The chain is built from TRBV20-1 and TRBJ2-7; unclear D gene. The V end lost 0 bases, the J end lost 6 bases, and 6 bases lay between the germline ends. The length of the CDR3 is 11 residues. CDR1 and CDR2 (germline): DFQATT, SNEGSKA (reference sequence). The CDR3 sequence is CSARDVGEQYF. In DNA, the CDR3 is TGCAGTGCTAGAGATGTCGGCGAGCAGTACTTC.

This chain links TRBV12-2 with TRBJ1-2; TRBD1 is the table's D call and was not checked against the DNA. TRBV12-2 is reported as a pseudogene. This CDR3 contains 12 residues. CDR3 amino acids: CASPSGTYGYTF. Here the CDR3 DNA reads TGTGCAAGTCCCAGTGGCACATATGGCTACACCTTC.

V is TRBV9 and J is TRBJ2-3, with 13 bases that match TRBD2. The ends lost 4 bases at V and 6 bases at J; junction bases unmatched: 8. In germline, CDR1 is SGDLS, CDR2 YYNGEE. This CDR3 is 16 amino acids long. The CDR3 DNA reads as TGTGCCAGCAGCATACAACTAGCGGGGGGGCTCGATACGCAGTATTTT. It translates to CASSIQLAGGLDTQYF.